This T cell receptor beta chain was recovered during a study of blood T cells in healthy people across ages. Study outcomes and limitations: Age brought a roughly linear fall in TCR beta diversity measured per million T cells. The study found more naive CD4+ cells and higher diversity in long-lived than aged donors.

This CDR3 is built from 16 residues. Trimming pared 6 bases from V and 0 bases from J, leaving 15 bases between. The sample holds a few counts of this clonotype. Its antigen is unknown. Donors each provided 8 to 10 milliliters of peripheral blood. The amount of total RNA extracted per sample was at least 5.5 micrograms. A J-beta primer mix and a sample-barcoded 5' primer were used in a second PCR of roughly 6 to 11 cycles. TCRdb fed the 5' RACE reads into MiXCR, producing one record per CDR3 protein. The top ten clones hold 7.9% of a sample with about 1.5 million distinct CDR3 sequences, approximately 40% of them seen once.

Sequencing used blood. V gene TRBV12-3 or TRBV12-4 combines with J gene TRBJ2-1; D is perhaps TRBD1 (6 bases). The source of this sequence is a young woman in good health. The CDR3 coding sequence is TGTGCCAGCAGACCCGTTTCGGACAGCTCCTACAATGAGCAGTTCTTC. Encoded protein: CASRPVSDSSYNEQFF.